Below, 24 T cell receptor beta chains from the same sample are listed, as sequenced in a study of cytomegalovirus exposure and HLA in healthy donors. Both 60 Vbeta primers and 13 Jbeta primers went into the PCR. The table came from immunoSEQ multiplex PCR; TCRdb's copy has only in-frame clones and leaves some out. The data hold about 76,000 clones, with around 76% observed a single time. The specimen sequenced was PBMCs. Source of these receptors: a male donor in good health and CMV-seropositive.

This chain connects TRBV4-2 to TRBJ2-7, with 11 bases that match TRBD2. The CDR3 covers 17 residues. The V gene's germline CDR1 is LGHNA and CDR2 YNFKEQ. Germline trimming cut 4 bases from V and 4 bases from J; bases unmatched to any gene: 12. CDR3 loop: CASSPRLAGRKLYEQYF. Written as DNA, the CDR3 is TGTGCCAGCAGCCCACGACTAGCGGGGCGCAAACTTTACGAGCAGTACTTC.

This clone was seen a handful of times. This rearrangement joins TRBV19 to TRBJ2-1, with 12 nucleotides matching TRBD2. This CDR3 spans 16 amino acids. Germline V gene lookup returns CDR1 LNHDA and CDR2 SQIVND (reference sequence). The ends lost 6 bases at V and 8 bases at J; junction bases unmatched: 11. Written as DNA, the CDR3 is TGTGCCAGTAGAAAAACAACTAGCGGGAGGTCCGATGAGCAGTTCTTC. Residues: CASRKTTSGRSDEQFF.

The chain links TRBV11-2 to TRBJ2-7, with 7 bases identical to TRBD2. Germline V gene data show CDR1 as SGHAT and CDR2 as FQNNGV. The CDR3 spans 16 residues. The J segment lost 5 bases and the V segment lost 3 bases, leaving 13 bases of the junction unmatched. CDR3 coding DNA: TGTGCCAGCAGCTTGGGGGGGAATCGGGTTTTGAACGAGCAGTACTTC. Translating it yields CASSLGGNRVLNEQYF.

The CDR3 here is CASSSGTSDTGELFF. CDR3 DNA: TGTGCCAGCAGTTCCGGGACTAGCGACACCGGGGAGCTGTTTTTT. This sequence joins TRBV6-1 and TRBJ2-2; 10 positions agree with TRBD2. The CDR3 runs 15 residues. After removal of 5 bases from V and 3 bases from J, the junction contained 3 bases not matched to a gene. Germline assignment: CDR1 MNHNS and CDR2 SASEGT.

The chain combines TRBV27 with TRBJ2-5, with D maybe TRBD1 (7 bases). Per the germline V gene, CDR1 is MNHEY and CDR2 is SMNVEV (reference sequence). This CDR3 has 15 residues. Between the trimmed V and J ends, which lost 6 bases and 5 bases, there was a span of 19 bases. CDR3 sequence (DNA): TGTGCCAGCAGCCCCTCAGGGGGGCCGGTGGAGACCCAGTACTTC. It translates to CASSPSGGPVETQYF.

This clone has just one count. The chain is built from TRBV4-1 and TRBJ2-2; D is possibly TRBD2 (6 bases). Germline V gives CDR1 MGHRA, CDR2 YSYEKL. The ends were cut back, 7 bases at V and 7 bases at J, with 19 bases in the middle. CDR3 length equals 15 residues. The CDR3 coding sequence is TGCGCCAGCACCCGGGAGACTACTTTTGGCGGGGAGCTGTTTTTT. This gives the protein CASTRETTFGGELFF.

V is TRBV6-6 and J is TRBJ2-5; D is unresolved. The end of the DNA aligns better with TRBJ2-7, so the J call may be wrong. The CDR3 has 11 amino acids. CDR1 and CDR2 (germline): MNHNY, SVGAGI (reference sequence). Here the CDR3 reads CASSSTYEQYF. CDR3 coding DNA: TGTGCCAGCAGTTCCACCTACGAGCAGTACTTC.

Only a few counts were recorded for this clone. This rearrangement joins TRBV19 to TRBJ2-3, with D possibly being TRBD2 (6 bases). Per germline, CDR1 LNHDA and CDR2 SQIVND (reference sequence). Trimming removed 6 bases at V and 0 bases at J, with 13 bases between. CDR3 length: 15 amino acids. The CDR3 DNA reads TGTGCCAGTAGCTCCCTAGCGACTAGCACAGATACGCAGTATTTT. It is translated as CASSSLATSTDTQYF.

V is TRBV13 and J is TRBJ2-1; D not resolved. Germline CDR1 is PRHDT and CDR2 is FYEKMQ (reference sequence). Trimming pared 2 bases from V and 9 bases from J, leaving 5 bases between. There are 11 residues in the CDR3. CDR3 coding DNA: TGTGCCAGCAGCTTAACCAGTGAGCAGTTCTTC. This gives the protein CASSLTSEQFF.

This clone was recorded once. The V and J genes are TRBV2 and TRBJ2-7; 9 bases line up with TRBD1. Trimming cost V 6 bases and J 5 bases; bases outside gene matches: 5. The germline gives CDR1 SNHLY, CDR2 FYNNEI. This CDR3 region has 13 residues. For the CDR3, the DNA is TGTGCCAGCAGGGGACAGGGCCCTGACGAGCAGTACTTC. Amino acid sequence: CASRGQGPDEQYF.

The chain links TRBV25-1 to TRBJ1-1; 12 nucleotides agree with TRBD1. Germline-derived CDR1 and CDR2 are MGHDK and SYGVNS. The ends lost 7 bases at V and 3 bases at J; junction bases unmatched: 12. This CDR3 is 17 amino acids long. CDR3 sequence (DNA): TGTGCCAGCACTACCGGGACAGGGGGCGGAAGGCACACTGAAGCTTTCTTT. It codes for CASTTGTGGGRHTEAFF.

The V call is TRBV11-2, the J call TRBJ2-5, with 7 bases lining up with TRBD2. The CDR3 has 14 amino acids. Unmatched junction bases numbered 3, after V lost 5 bases and J lost 0 bases. Looked up from germline, CDR1 is SGHAT and CDR2 is FQNNGV. The CDR3: CASSLTSDQETQYF. CDR3 DNA sequence: TGTGCCAGCAGCCTAACTAGCGACCAAGAGACCCAGTACTTC.

CDR3: CASSQDGRLNSPLHF. CDR3 sequence (DNA): TGTGCCAGCAGCCAAGACGGGAGATTAAATTCACCCCTCCACTTT. The chain is built from TRBV14 and TRBJ1-6; D call uncertain. There are 15 residues in the CDR3. CDR1 and CDR2 (germline): SGHDN, FVKESK. Trimming cost V 0 bases and J 7 bases, with 10 bases left between them.

J is TRBJ2-4 and V is TRBV4-1, with 10 nucleotides matching TRBD1. The ends lost 0 bases at V and 0 bases at J; junction bases unmatched: 5. Germline CDR1 and CDR2: MGHRA and YSYEKL. The CDR3 spans 18 residues. The CDR3 protein is CASSQDKGQGLAKNIQYF. Written as DNA, the CDR3 is TGCGCCAGCAGCCAAGATAAGGGACAGGGGCTAGCCAAAAACATTCAGTACTTC.

This clone has just one count. V usage is TRBV2 and J usage is TRBJ1-1, with TRBD1 identical over 7 bases. The ends lost 7 bases at V and 1 base at J; junction bases unmatched: 12. CDR3 size: 16 residues. CDR1 and CDR2 (germline): SNHLY, FYNNEI. The CDR3 coding sequence is TGTGCCAGCAACCGACAGGGAGAGAATCCGAACACTGAAGCTTTCTTT. Translation gives CASNRQGENPNTEAFF.

The chain has TRBV11-2 and TRBJ2-7, with TRBD2 as a possible D gene (6 bases). The CDR3 spans 15 residues. The V gene lost 1 base and the J gene lost 3 bases, with 13 bases spanning the gap. In germline, CDR1 is SGHAT, CDR2 FQNNGV. CDR3 loop: CASSLAVTRSYEQYF. CDR3 DNA sequence: TGTGCCAGCAGCTTAGCGGTGACTAGGAGCTACGAGCAGTACTTC.

The V and J genes are TRBV28 and TRBJ2-7, with 9 bases fitting TRBD2. V shed 8 bases and J 2 bases; nucleotides not matched to a gene: 7. The CDR3 runs to 14 residues. The V gene's germline CDR1 is MDHEN and CDR2 SYDVKM. The CDR3 DNA is TGTGCCAGCGGTGAGGCGGGGGGGCCCTACGAGCAGTACTTC. Translation: CASGEAGGPYEQYF.

This chain uses TRBV6-1 with TRBJ1-1, with a tentative D call TRBD1 (6 bases). V lost 3 bases and J 7 bases, leaving 12 bases between the germline ends. CDR3 length: 13 residues. Germline values: CDR1 MNHNS, CDR2 SASEGT. As DNA, the CDR3 is TGTGCCAGCAGTGACAGGGGATCGAGTGAAGCTTTCTTT. Protein: CASSDRGSSEAFF.

CDR3 in amino acids: CASSRGLVEETQYF. In nucleotides, the CDR3 is TGTGCCAGCAGCCGCGGGTTGGTGGAAGAGACCCAGTACTTC. The chain combines TRBV7-9 with TRBJ2-5; D is possibly TRBD2 (5 bases). The CDR3 sequence is 14 residues long. V lost 5 bases, J lost 3 bases, and 13 bases lay in between. The V gene's germline CDR1 is SEHNR and CDR2 FQNEAQ (reference sequence).

The J gene is TRBJ2-7, the V gene TRBV7-8, with 13 bases that match TRBD2. Germline trimming cut 5 bases from V and 2 bases from J; bases unmatched to any gene: 9. CDR3 length equals 17 residues. Looked up from germline, CDR1 is SGHVS and CDR2 is FQNEAQ. This chain's CDR3 is CASSPRTSGSRAYEQYF. The CDR3 nucleotides read TGTGCCAGCAGCCCCAGGACTAGCGGGAGTCGGGCCTACGAGCAGTACTTC.

The V call is TRBV9, the J call TRBJ2-1; 8 bases match TRBD1. Germline V gene data show CDR1 as SGDLS and CDR2 as YYNGEE. The CDR3 has 15 amino acids. The V segment lost 2 bases and the J segment 3 bases; nucleotides outside the gene matches: 4. The CDR3 is CASSVGQGLYNEQFF. The DNA of the CDR3 is TGTGCCAGCAGCGTCGGACAGGGCCTCTACAATGAGCAGTTCTTC.

This rearrangement joins TRBV4-1 to TRBJ2-5, with 16 bases matching TRBD2. Germline V gene sequence: CDR1 MGHRA, CDR2 YSYEKL. The CDR3 runs to 21 residues. The trim removed 0 bases at V and 4 bases at J, leaving 14 bases unmatched. The CDR3 reads CASSQETPSGTSGGDGETQYF. DNA for the CDR3: TGCGCCAGCAGCCAAGAAACCCCCTCCGGGACTAGCGGGGGGGATGGAGAGACCCAGTACTTC.

This chain connects TRBV30 to TRBJ2-1; 11 positions agree with TRBD2. Looked up from germline, CDR1 is GTSNPN and CDR2 is SVGIG (reference sequence). This CDR3 is built from 19 residues. The J segment lost 6 bases and the V segment lost 2 bases, leaving 18 bases of the junction unmatched. The CDR3 is CAWSIRGSGRAKSGNEQFF. The CDR3 DNA is TGTGCCTGGAGTATTCGGGGTAGCGGGAGGGCAAAATCGGGCAATGAGCAGTTCTTC.

The chain has TRBV7-8 and TRBJ2-3; 9 bases align to TRBD1. Germline V lookup: CDR1 SGHVS, CDR2 FQNEAQ. The CDR3 contains 16 residues. The CDR3 is CEKTAYDRGSTDTQYF. The CDR3 DNA reads TGTGAGAAGACCGCATACGACAGGGGGTCCACAGATACGCAGTATTTT.